This entry concerns a single T cell receptor (beta chain). The record originates from a study of blood T cell repertoires in COVID-19. Overall study context: Samples taken during acute and convalescent COVID-19 were collected in the United States, Italy and Spain. The analysed material was cDNA or gDNA that came from T cells, B-cell-depleted T cells, or PBMCs.

Authors' methods: Reference gene primer amplification gave nucleated cell count estimates. TCRdb keeps only in-frame clones here, not all; method: immunoSEQ multiplex PCR. V, J and clone size derive from that table, while D and trimming were established from the DNA sequence. Among roughly 340,000 clones listed, about 90% were seen once. The TCR comes from a woman aged 18-29 years who had recovered from COVID-19. The sequenced sample consisted of peripheral blood.

The CDR3, as DNA: TGTGCCACCAGTCGTTCCGGGACAGGTGTATCTGGGGCCAACGTCCTGACTTTC. Translation: CATSRSGTGVSGANVLTF. The V call is TRBV24-1, the J call TRBJ2-6; 8 positions agree with TRBD1. Germline loops: CDR1 KGHDR, CDR2 SFDVKD. Trimming at V came to 6 bases and at J to 1 base, leaving 10 bases not matched to a gene. CDR3 size: 18 residues.